These T cell receptor beta chains were read from a single sample in a study of blood T cells in healthy people across ages. TCRdb called the 5' RACE reads again in MiXCR, with one record for every CDR3 protein. The sample lists roughly 1,300,000 distinct CDR3 sequences; approximately 63% were seen once. Sequencing was performed on blood. These receptors were obtained from a man aged 18 to 29 in good health. CDR3s include the opening cysteine and the closing phenylalanine or tryptophan. Each record gives: CDR3 protein, CDR3 DNA, clone size, J gene, D gene, V gene. The D gene is left open where the match is weak. The size field is filled for only some rows; it gives once, few, many or a size class.

CDR3: CASSDRVGKAGELFF
DNA: TGCGCCAGCAGTGACCGGGTCGGGAAGGCCGGGGAGCTGTTTTTT
size: NA
J: TRBJ2-2
D: NA
V: TRBV4-1

CDR3: CASSFGGPDTQYF
DNA: TGTGCCAGCAGTTTCGGGGGTCCCGATACGCAGTATTTT
size: many
J: TRBJ2-3
D: NA
V: TRBV12-3/TRBV12-4

CDR3: CASSLTEADPGQYF
DNA: TGTGCCAGCAGTTTAACCGAAGCGGACCCTGGGCAGTATTTT
size: NA
J: TRBJ2-3
D: NA
V: TRBV27

CDR3: CASSSSLAGGGNEQYF
DNA: TGTGCCAGCAGCTCGTCACTAGCGGGAGGTGGTAACGAGCAGTACTTC
size: NA
J: TRBJ2-7
D: TRBD2
V: TRBV7-2

CDR3: CASSLSGLAGGYTDTQYF
DNA: TGTGCCAGCAGTTTATCGGGTCTAGCGGGAGGTTACACAGATACGCAGTATTTT
size: few
J: TRBJ2-3
D: TRBD2
V: TRBV27

CDR3: CASSLVRGSYNEQYF
DNA: TGCGCCAGCAGCTTGGTTCGGGGGTCCTACAATGAGCAGTACTTC
size: NA
J: TRBJ2-7
D: NA
V: TRBV5-1

CDR3: CAIRATGPETQYF
DNA: TGTGCCATCAGGGCAACAGGGCCAGAGACCCAGTACTTC
size: NA
J: TRBJ2-5
D: NA
V: TRBV10-3

CDR3: CSAEGTGGTYEQYF
DNA: TGCAGTGCCGAAGGGACAGGGGGAACCTACGAGCAGTACTTC
size: few
J: TRBJ2-7
D: TRBD1
V: TRBV20-1

CDR3: CSVEIPGTGPTDTQYF
DNA: TGCAGCGTTGAAATTCCCGGGACAGGGCCCACAGATACGCAGTATTTT
size: NA
J: TRBJ2-3
D: TRBD1
V: TRBV29-1

CDR3: CSSGGQRYEQFF
DNA: TGCAGTTCGGGGGGTCAGAGGTATGAGCAGTTCTTC
size: NA
J: TRBJ2-1
D: TRBD2
V: TRBV20-1

CDR3: CASSQGLGAPNEQFF
DNA: TGTGCCAGCAGCCAAGGGCTCGGGGCCCCCAATGAGCAGTTCTTC
size: many
J: TRBJ2-1
D: NA
V: TRBV4-2

CDR3: CASSPTRGNYEQYF
DNA: TGTGCCAGCAGCCCGACCAGGGGGAACTACGAGCAGTACTTC
size: NA
J: TRBJ2-7
D: TRBD1
V: TRBV6-5

CDR3: CASSSTRLDTQYF
DNA: TGTGCCAGCAGCTCCACTCGCCTAGACACGCAGTATTTT
size: NA
J: TRBJ2-3
D: NA
V: TRBV7-8

CDR3: CASSQETGNGEQFF
DNA: TGCGCCAGCAGCCAGGAGACAGGGAACGGTGAGCAGTTCTTC
size: NA
J: TRBJ2-1
D: TRBD1
V: TRBV4-1

CDR3: CASSHPGLGEKYEQYF
DNA: TGTGCCAGCAGCCATCCGGGACTAGGGGAAAAATACGAGCAGTACTTC
size: NA
J: TRBJ2-7
D: TRBD2
V: TRBV7-2

CDR3: CASSPAGSNTDTQYF
DNA: TGTGCCAGCAGCCCCGCGGGGAGTAACACAGATACGCAGTATTTT
size: NA
J: TRBJ2-3
D: NA
V: TRBV11-2

CDR3: CASSEVTPGQPQHF
DNA: TGTGCCAGCAGTGAAGTGACACCGGGGCAGCCCCAGCATTTT
size: NA
J: TRBJ1-5
D: NA
V: TRBV2

CDR3: CASSQDKGGVYGYTF
DNA: TGCGCCAGCAGCCAAGATAAAGGAGGTGTCTATGGCTACACCTTC
size: few
J: TRBJ1-2
D: NA
V: TRBV4-1

CDR3: CASSLVAGGYTEAFF
DNA: TGTGCCAGCAGCCTAGTAGCCGGGGGGTACACTGAAGCTTTCTTT
size: NA
J: TRBJ1-1
D: NA
V: TRBV5-6

CDR3: CASSIGQAEQYF
DNA: TGTGCCAGCAGTATTGGACAGGCCGAGCAGTACTTC
size: few
J: TRBJ2-7
D: TRBD1
V: TRBV12-3/TRBV12-4

CDR3: CATSKTGSFYNEQFF
DNA: TGTGCCACCAGTAAGACAGGGAGCTTCTACAATGAGCAGTTCTTC
size: NA
J: TRBJ2-1
D: TRBD1
V: TRBV24-1

CDR3: CAISEDIANYGYTF
DNA: TGTGCCATCAGTGAGGATATAGCTAACTATGGCTACACCTTC
size: few
J: TRBJ1-2
D: NA
V: TRBV10-3

CDR3: CASSLAPATREQFF
DNA: TGTGCCAGCAGCTTAGCCCCTGCAACCCGTGAGCAGTTCTTC
size: few
J: TRBJ2-1
D: NA
V: TRBV11-2

CDR3: CSVLLQTSNYGYTF
DNA: TGCAGCGTTTTGTTACAAACCTCTAACTATGGCTACACCTTC
size: NA
J: TRBJ1-2
D: NA
V: TRBV29-1

CDR3: CASSQGVPARTEAFF
DNA: TGCGCCAGCAGCCAGGGGGTTCCAGCTCGCACTGAAGCTTTCTTT
size: NA
J: TRBJ1-1
D: NA
V: TRBV4-1

CDR3: CAWAPGNSPLHF
DNA: TGTGCCTGGGCGCCTGGAAATTCACCCCTCCACTTT
size: NA
J: TRBJ1-6
D: NA
V: TRBV30

CDR3: CASSLNRVGKDSPLHF
DNA: TGTGCCAGCAGTTTAAATCGGGTGGGGAAGGATTCACCCCTCCACTTT
size: NA
J: TRBJ1-6
D: NA
V: TRBV27

CDR3: CASSQRRGQPKETQYF
DNA: TGTGCCAGCAGCCAAAGGCGAGGTCAGCCTAAAGAGACCCAGTACTTC
size: NA
J: TRBJ2-5
D: NA
V: TRBV14

CDR3: CASSPPDRVEYEQYF
DNA: TGTGCCAGCAGCCCTCCCGACAGGGTGGAGTACGAGCAGTACTTC
size: NA
J: TRBJ2-7
D: TRBD1
V: TRBV7-2

CDR3: CASSSGPLPWPQFF
DNA: TGTGCCAGCAGCTCCGGACCCTTACCTTGGCCGCAGTTCTTC
size: NA
J: TRBJ2-1
D: NA
V: TRBV7-2

CDR3: CSSIRGLDREAFF
DNA: TGCAGCTCCATCCGGGGACTGGACAGGGAAGCTTTCTTT
size: few
J: TRBJ1-1
D: TRBD1
V: TRBV29-1

CDR3: CASSLDLARGSYEQYF
DNA: TGTGCCAGCAGCTTAGATCTGGCCAGGGGATCCTACGAGCAGTACTTC
size: NA
J: TRBJ2-7
D: NA
V: TRBV11-2

CDR3: CASSLSFGQGEKLFF
DNA: TGTGCCAGCAGCTTATCTTTTGGACAGGGAGAAAAACTGTTTTTT
size: few
J: TRBJ1-4
D: TRBD1
V: TRBV11-2

CDR3: CASSLTAGSEATQYF
DNA: TGCGCCAGCAGCTTGACGGCAGGTTCTGAAGCGACCCAGTACTTC
size: few
J: TRBJ2-5
D: NA
V: TRBV5-1

CDR3: CASSLDEQGLVYEQYF
DNA: TGCGCCAGCAGCTTGGACGAACAGGGGTTAGTGTACGAGCAGTACTTC
size: few
J: TRBJ2-7
D: TRBD1
V: TRBV5-1

CDR3: CASNRGSGGYTF
DNA: TGTGCCAGCAACCGGGGATCGGGAGGCTACACCTTC
size: few
J: TRBJ1-2
D: NA
V: TRBV6-2/TRBV6-3